These T cell receptor beta chains were read from a single sample in a study of blood T cells in healthy people across ages. TCRdb analysed the 5' RACE reads with MiXCR anew, one entry per CDR3 protein. The sample includes some 880,000 distinct CDR3 sequences, roughly 34% of them seen just once. Material: blood. All receptors derive from a young man in good health. Each CDR3 is given with its conserved first and last residue. D genes are given only for firm matches. Some rows have no size entry. The others give once, few or many, or a class for an expanded clone.

TRBJ2-2 once TRBD1 15 TRBV19 CASSIIQGAGGELFF TGTGCCAGTAGTATTATACAGGGGGCCGGCGGGGAGCTGTTTTTT
TRBJ2-7 many - 11 TRBV7-6 CASSLSDEQYF TGTGCCAGCAGTTTAAGCGACGAGCAGTACTTC
TRBJ1-4 few - 14 TRBV7-9 CASSLDGVWGELFF TGTGCCAGCAGCTTAGACGGTGTCTGGGGGGAACTGTTTTTT
TRBJ2-1 many - 11 TRBV20-1 CKAGTYNEQFF TGCAAAGCCGGGACTTACAATGAGCAGTTCTTC
TRBJ1-4 many - 15 TRBV10-3 CAISGSIGANEKLFF TGTGCCATCAGTGGAAGCATCGGTGCTAATGAAAAACTGTTTTTT
TRBJ2-7 - - 13 TRBV29-1 CSVEGHAGREQYF TGCAGCGTTGAAGGCCACGCCGGACGTGAGCAGTACTTC
TRBJ2-3 once - 14 TRBV5-1 CASSLLGDTDTQYF TGCGCCAGCAGCCTCTTGGGGGATACAGATACGCAGTATTTT
TRBJ2-3 - - 16 TRBV4-2 CASSPQIGLSTDTQYF TGTGCCAGCAGCCCTCAAATTGGGCTGAGCACAGATACGCAGTATTTT
TRBJ2-5 few - 12 TRBV10-3 CAIASAEETQYF TGTGCCATCGCCTCGGCGGAAGAGACCCAGTACTTC
TRBJ1-2 few - 14 TRBV7-2 CASSWGPRDYGYTF TGTGCCAGCAGCTGGGGACCCCGAGATTATGGCTACACCTTC
TRBJ2-5 - - 14 TRBV24-1 CATSVGGYAETQYF TGTGCCACCAGTGTCGGCGGGTACGCGGAGACCCAGTACTTC
TRBJ1-1 few - 16 TRBV6-4 CASSDSRQEENTEAFF TGTGCCAGCAGTGACTCCCGACAGGAGGAGAACACTGAAGCTTTCTTT
TRBJ1-4 many - 11 TRBV7-9 CASSPGEKLFF TGTGCCAGCAGCCCGGGCGAAAAACTGTTTTTT
TRBJ2-7 few - 13 TRBV6-2/TRBV6-3 CASSYSYRDEQYF TGTGCCAGCAGTTACTCGTACAGGGACGAGCAGTACTTC
TRBJ2-7 few TRBD1 15 TRBV14 CASSPLRGLSYEQYF TGTGCCAGCAGCCCCCTCAGGGGGCTCTCCTACGAGCAGTACTTC
TRBJ2-1 many - 12 TRBV5-1 CASSSTGGYQFF TGCGCCAGCAGCTCGACGGGGGGCTATCAGTTCTTC
TRBJ2-5 - - 14 TRBV9 CASNTGRSQETQYF TGTGCCAGCAACACGGGACGGTCCCAGGAGACCCAGTACTTC
TRBJ1-1 - TRBD1 17 TRBV5-1 CASRPGTGGSRDTEAFF TGCGCCAGCAGACCCGGGACAGGGGGCTCTCGCGACACTGAAGCTTTCTTT
TRBJ2-6 - - 16 TRBV4-1 CASSRSTGSGANVLTF TGCGCCAGCAGCCGATCGACGGGCTCTGGGGCCAACGTCCTGACTTTC
TRBJ1-1 few - 16 TRBV6-5 CASSYSKTGLNTEAFF TGTGCCAGCAGTTACTCGAAGACGGGGTTGAACACTGAAGCTTTCTTT
TRBJ1-1 - - 13 TRBV7-2 CASSLEEGGKAFF TGTGCCAGCAGCTTAGAAGAGGGAGGGAAAGCTTTCTTT
TRBJ1-1 - - 16 TRBV6-5 CASRDTGISLRTEAFF TGTGCCAGCAGAGACACAGGGATTAGTCTTAGGACTGAAGCTTTCTTT
TRBJ1-2 - TRBD1 16 TRBV9 CASSAEIDRGGYGYTF TGTGCCAGCAGCGCGGAAATTGACAGGGGAGGCTATGGCTACACCTTC
TRBJ2-3 - - 12 TRBV2 CASSDQRDTQNF TGTGCCAGCAGCGACCAACGAGATACGCAGAATTTT
TRBJ1-1 - - 15 TRBV7-9 CASSPYRESNTEAFF TGTGCCAGCAGCCCCTACAGGGAATCGAACACTGAAGCTTTCTTT
TRBJ1-1 - - 12 TRBV6-6 CAAEGEGTEAFF TGTGCCGCCGAGGGGGAGGGCACTGAAGCTTTCTTT
TRBJ2-3 - TRBD1 14 TRBV12-3/TRBV12-4 CASRRQGRRDMEYF TGTGCCAGCAGAAGACAGGGCAGAAGAGATATGGAATATTTT
TRBJ1-1 few TRBD1 14 TRBV27 CASKIRTGGTEAFF TGTGCCAGCAAGATCCGGACAGGGGGCACTGAAGCTTTCTTT
TRBJ1-2 - - 14 TRBV5-1 CASTPGHENYGYTF TGCGCCAGCACTCCGGGACACGAAAACTATGGCTACACCTTC
TRBJ2-7 few - 12 TRBV20-1 CSARGGGYEQYF TGCAGTGCTAGAGGTGGGGGCTACGAGCAGTACTTC
TRBJ1-5 - TRBD1 14 TRBV4-1 CASSLSGGDQPQHF TGCGCCAGCAGCCTGTCAGGGGGGGATCAGCCCCAGCATTTT
TRBJ1-2 few - 19 TRBV5-1 CASSPVAKPSLPTNYGYTF TGCGCCAGCAGCCCGGTGGCCAAACCGTCATTACCCACTAACTATGGCTACACCTTC
TRBJ1-2 many - 12 TRBV12-3/TRBV12-4 CASSPGLYGYTF TGTGCCAGCAGCCCGGGCCTATATGGCTACACCTTC
TRBJ2-1 - TRBD1 17 TRBV3-1 CASSQEYRGPSYNEQFF TGTGCCAGCAGCCAAGAGTACAGGGGCCCCTCCTACAATGAGCAGTTCTTC
TRBJ2-7 - - 15 TRBV12-3/TRBV12-4 CASIPSVGEVYEQYF TGTGCCAGCATCCCTAGCGTGGGAGAAGTTTACGAGCAGTACTTC
TRBJ1-1 - TRBD1 15 TRBV7-3 CASSSRTGWDTEAFF TGTGCCAGCAGCTCGCGGACAGGCTGGGACACTGAAGCTTTCTTT
TRBJ1-2 many - 16 TRBV6-2/TRBV6-3 CASSYAGRSLNYGYTF TGTGCCAGCAGTTACGCCGGCAGGAGCCTTAACTATGGCTACACCTTC
TRBJ2-1 - TRBD1 16 TRBV5-1 CARSLEDRDFYNEQFF TGCGCCAGAAGCTTGGAGGACAGGGACTTTTACAATGAGCAGTTCTTC
TRBJ2-4 - - 15 TRBV20-1 CSAREASVAKNIQYF TGCAGTGCTAGAGAGGCTTCGGTAGCCAAAAACATTCAGTACTTC
TRBJ2-7 - - 15 TRBV19 CASSPGIGITYEQYF TGTGCCAGTAGCCCGGGGATAGGAATTACCTACGAGCAGTACTTC
TRBJ2-3 few TRBD1 15 TRBV12-3/TRBV12-4 CASNSQGVLTDTQYF TGTGCCAGCAATAGTCAGGGGGTTCTCACAGATACGCAGTATTTT
TRBJ2-3 - - 16 TRBV5-1 CASSLATQTSTDTQYF TGCGCCAGCAGCTTGGCTACTCAAACTAGCACAGATACGCAGTATTTT
TRBJ1-6 - TRBD1 15 TRBV7-2 CASSSRQGGSSPLHF TGTGCCAGCAGCTCACGACAGGGGGGAAGTTCACCCCTCCACTTT
TRBJ2-3 - - 15 TRBV20-1 CSARSGSSGTDTQYF TGCAGTGCCCGGTCGGGGTCCTCTGGTACAGATACGCAGTATTTT
TRBJ2-2 few - 15 TRBV2 CASSVGPPAAGELFF TGTGCCAGCAGTGTAGGCCCTCCGGCCGCCGGGGAGCTGTTTTTT
TRBJ1-2 many - 13 TRBV14 CASSPGRTYGYTF TGTGCCAGCAGCCCGGGACGGACATATGGCTACACCTTC
TRBJ1-2 - - 12 TRBV29-1 CSFRDSLYGYTF TGCAGCTTCAGAGACAGCCTCTATGGCTACACCTTC
TRBJ1-2 many - 15 TRBV4-3 CASSQDRRGEYGYTF TGCGCCAGCAGCCAAGACCGGCGTGGAGAATATGGCTACACCTTC
TRBJ1-5 - - 15 TRBV20-1 CSARDPRGAGRPQHF TGCAGTGCTAGAGATCCCAGGGGCGCGGGGCGGCCCCAGCATTTT
TRBJ2-1 few TRBD2 17 TRBV4-1 CASSQDGSSGGYNEQFF TGCGCCAGCAGCCAAGATGGTTCGAGCGGGGGCTACAATGAGCAGTTCTTC
TRBJ2-5 few TRBD2 17 TRBV12-3/TRBV12-4 CASSRPTSGGEQETQYF TGTGCCAGCAGCCGCCCTACTAGCGGGGGAGAACAAGAGACCCAGTACTTC
TRBJ2-1 - - 15 TRBV30 CAWSLSRGIYNEQFF TGTGCCTGGTCCCTAAGTCGGGGAATCTACAATGAGCAGTTCTTC
TRBJ1-1 - - 17 TRBV4-2 CASSQEGYGHWNTEAFF TGTGCCAGCAGCCAAGAGGGGTATGGACACTGGAACACTGAAGCTTTCTTT
TRBJ2-7 few TRBD2 13 TRBV20-1 CSARTSNYNEQYF TGCAGTGCCCGGACTAGTAACTACAATGAGCAGTACTTC
TRBJ1-2 few TRBD1 15 TRBV4-2 CASSQDFTGGYGYTF TGTGCCAGCAGCCAAGATTTCACAGGGGGCTATGGCTACACCTTC